The clone carrying this TCR beta chain has ten or more counts. The sample belongs to a study of T cell repertoires in cytomegalovirus infection. CDR3 length: 15 amino acids. Germline CDR1 SGHVS, CDR2 FNYEAQ. Trimming took 1 base from V and 8 from J; bases not matched to a gene: 8. MiXCR, applied by TCRdb to the reads, yields one record per CDR3 protein. The sample consists of about 130,000 distinct CDR3 sequences, roughly 9% of them appearing once. This chain joins TRBV7-6 and TRBJ2-1; 7 nucleotides align to TRBD1. This clonotype was sampled from a human donor in good health (CMV status not recorded). Some clones in this sample may be carry-over from other donors' samples. Sequencing was performed on PBMCs. CDR3 sequence (DNA): TGTGCCAGCAGCTTAGGACCAGGGGGTATGGATGAGCAGTTCTTC. This encodes CASSLGPGGMDEQFF.